A selection of T cell receptor beta chains follows, all from one sample in a study of blood T cell repertoires in COVID-19. This table comes from immunoSEQ multiplex PCR, and its TCRdb copy is limited to in-frame clones, with some not included. The sample consists of approximately 250,000 clones, around 88% of them appearing once. The specimen was PBMCs or T cells enriched from blood (not recorded which). Receptors were obtained from a woman in her thirties or forties with acute COVID-19. Both conserved end residues are part of each CDR3. D genes are given only for firm matches. Rows may omit the clone size; those that give it use once, few, many or a size class.

clone size	J gene	D gene	V gene	CDR3 DNA	CDR3 protein
.	TRBJ2-1	TRBD1	TRBV5-1	TGCGCCAGCAGCTTGCGGGTGACAGGGCACAATGAGCAGTTCTTC	CASSLRVTGHNEQFF
.	TRBJ1-1	.	TRBV20-1	TGCAGTGCTAGTCGGACTGAAGCTTTCTTT	CSASRTEAFF
.	TRBJ1-1	.	TRBV7-9	TGTGCCAGCAGCCCCAACCTGGGGGCGAACACTGAAGCTTTCTTT	CASSPNLGANTEAFF
.	TRBJ2-5	TRBD1	TRBV5-1	TGCGCCAGCAGCTTGGCGGCAGGGGGCGGGGAGACCCAGTACTTC	CASSLAAGGGETQYF
.	TRBJ2-7	.	TRBV18	TGTGCCAGCTCACCACCGACAAGGGAGGAGCAGTACTTC	CASSPPTREEQYF
.	TRBJ2-3	TRBD2	TRBV18	TGTGCCAGCTCTCCACGAGCGGGGGAGATTAGCACAGATACGCAGTATTTT	CASSPRAGEISTDTQYF
.	TRBJ1-1	.	TRBV30	TGTGCCTGGCGGACAGTTGGTGAAGCTTTCTTT	CAWRTVGEAFF
.	TRBJ2-2	.	TRBV7-6	TGTGCCAGCAGCCCGACAGGCCCAGGAGGGGAGCTGTTTTTT	CASSPTGPGGELFF
.	TRBJ2-5	.	TRBV7-2	TGTGCCAGCAGCTTACAAGGAGGCCAAGAGACCCAGTACTTC	CASSLQGGQETQYF
.	TRBJ1-5	TRBD1	TRBV19	TGTGCCAGTAGTGGGGGGTCGTGGGACAGCCTCCAAACTGGTCAGCCCCAGCATTTT	CASSGGSWDSLQTGQPQHF
.	TRBJ1-1	.	TRBV30	TGTGCCTGGAGTGTACAGGTAAACACTGAAGCTTTCTTT	CAWSVQVNTEAFF
once	TRBJ2-1	.	TRBV15	TGTGCCACCAGCAGAGATGGGCCAGTTCCCTCGGTCGTAAGCTCCTACAATGAGCAGTTCTTC	CATSRDGPVPSVVSSYNEQFF
.	TRBJ2-4	TRBD1	TRBV5-1	TGCGCCAGCAGCAGGGGACAGGGTATCTCCAAAAACATTCAGTACTTC	CASSRGQGISKNIQYF
.	TRBJ2-1	TRBD1	TRBV29-1	TGCAGCGGATATTACAGGGGCGACCTCTCCTACAATGAGCAGTTCTTC	CSGYYRGDLSYNEQFF
few	TRBJ2-5	.	TRBV4-1	TGCGCCAGCAGCCATCCGGTGACGGGCTCTCTGGGAGGGACCCAGTACTTC	CASSHPVTGSLGGTQYF
.	TRBJ2-4	TRBD2	TRBV19	TGTGCCAGTAGTAGCGGGAGGGCCGCTTCAGTCAAAAACATTCAGTACTTC	CASSSGRAASVKNIQYF
.	TRBJ2-7	.	TRBV5-6	TGTGCCAGCAGCGCAAACTGGGGAGTAGACGAGCAGTACTTC	CASSANWGVDEQYF
once	TRBJ1-5	.	TRBV3-1/TRBV3-2	TGTGCCAGCAGCCAATTCGCAGATCAGCCCCAGCATTTT	CASSQFADQPQHF
.	TRBJ2-2	TRBD2	TRBV2	TGTGCCAGCAGTGTTGGCGGGAGTTACGGGGAGCTGTTTTTT	CASSVGGSYGELFF
.	TRBJ2-2	TRBD1	TRBV7-3	TGTGCCAGCAATAGCCGAGGGGGCAGTGTCACCGGGGAGCTGTTTTTT	CASNSRGGSVTGELFF
.	TRBJ1-6	TRBD1	TRBV6-5	TGTGCCAGCATGACAGGGGCTAATTCACCCCTCCACTTT	CASMTGANSPLHF
.	TRBJ1-1	.	TRBV6-5	TGTGCCAGCAGACATACGAGGGTGCTCGCTGAAGCTTTCTTT	CASRHTRVLAEAFF
.	TRBJ2-2	TRBD2	TRBV19	TGTGCCAGTAGTCTGCATAGCGGGAGAGGGGCCGGGGAGCTGTTTTTT	CASSLHSGRGAGELFF
.	TRBJ1-5	.	TRBV7-8	TGTGCCAGCAGCTTAATGGAGGGGAATAGCAATCAGCCCCAGCATTTT	CASSLMEGNSNQPQHF
.	TRBJ1-5	TRBD1	TRBV28	TGTGCCAGCAGGCCTGACAGGGAGGTCCAGCCCCAGCATTTT	CASRPDREVQPQHF
.	TRBJ1-5	TRBD1	TRBV18	TGTGCCAGCTCACCGGCAGGGGGAATCGATCAGCCCCAGCATTTT	CASSPAGGIDQPQHF
.	TRBJ1-2	.	TRBV7-9	TGTGCCAGCAGCCCTAGTGGGGGCGCACTTGGCTACACCTTC	CASSPSGGALGYTF
.	TRBJ1-6	.	TRBV28	TGTGCCAGCAGTCCCATGAATTCACCCCTCCACTTT	CASSPMNSPLHF
.	TRBJ1-2	.	TRBV18	TGTGCCAGCTCACCACCGGCGGGAGATGGCTACACCTTC	CASSPPAGDGYTF
.	TRBJ2-7	TRBD1	TRBV18	TGTGCCAGCTCACGAGAGGCGGGACAGGGCGCCTACGAGCAGTACTTC	CASSREAGQGAYEQYF
.	TRBJ1-1	TRBD1	TRBV10-3	TGTGCCATCAGTGAGTTTCCGGGACAGGGGGCAGGTGAAGCTTTCTTT	CAISEFPGQGAGEAFF